What follows is one T cell receptor beta chain and its context. The CDR3 has 11 amino acids. V was shortened by 6 bases and J by 7 bases, with 13 bases between the two germline ends. Germline CDR1 reads DFQATT; CDR2 reads SNEGSKA (reference sequence). TCRdb passed the 5' RACE reads through MiXCR, listing each CDR3 protein once. The sample has hundreds of thousands of distinct CDR3 sequences, 20% to 25% seen once. These data are taken from a study of identical twins. The same sample was also studied in work on T cells expressing NK-cell markers.

The receptor's source is a woman in her late teens or twenties in good health. The chain is built from TRBV20-1 and TRBJ2-7, with D perhaps matching TRBD2 (5 bases). The specimen was CD4+ T cells sorted from blood. CDR3 protein: CSARAGGEQYF. DNA for the CDR3: TGCAGTGCACGAGCCGGCGGGGAGCAGTACTTC.